The entry that follows covers one T cell receptor (beta chain) sequence. This CDR3 is 16 amino acids long. Germline loops: CDR1 MDHEN, CDR2 SYDVKM. V dropped 4 bases and J dropped 1 base, with 16 bases sitting between them. The library had UMIs added by 3' ligation of an oligonucleotide to TCR cDNA. Adult healthy volunteers gave 2.5 ml peripheral blood for whole-blood RNA. Amplification of ligated cDNA took four PCR rounds with SP2 and nested alpha and beta constant primers. Alpha and beta constant region primers primed reverse transcription for blood and skin samples. TCRdb redid the calling of the 5' RACE reads with MiXCR, one entry per CDR3 protein. The profile shows about 62,000 distinct CDR3 sequences, 7% to 8% of them singletons. This record belongs to a study of naive and memory T cell subsets.

The gene calls are TRBV28 and TRBJ1-2, with D tentatively TRBD1 (6 bases). This clonotype originated in a female donor in good health. Written as DNA, the CDR3 is TGTGCCAGCAGTTCACCTGGGTACAGGGTTAACTATGGCTACACCTTC. This encodes CASSSPGYRVNYGYTF.